The present T cell receptor beta chain was sequenced within a study of blood T cell repertoires in COVID-19. Using immunoSEQ multiplex PCR, the repertoire was profiled, and TCRdb retains in-frame clones only, with some absent. The data show approximately 250,000 clones, approximately 85% seen once. This CDR3 has 15 residues. CDR1 is MNHEY and CDR2 is SVGAGI in the germline V gene. J gave up 1 base and V 2 bases, and 4 bases lay outside the gene matches. This clone was counted a few times. This chain uses TRBV6-5 with TRBJ1-1, with TRBD1 matching over 7 bases. The material sequenced was PBMCs or T cells enriched from blood (not recorded which). This TCR was recovered from a woman between 50 and 59 years old with acute COVID-19. The CDR3 coding sequence is TGTGCCAGCAGTTACGTAGGGACAGCGAACACTGAAGCTTTCTTT. It specifies CASSYVGTANTEAFF.